These 27 T cell receptor beta chains originate from one sample sequenced in a study of T cells in Graves' hyperthyroidism and ophthalmopathy. RNA transcripts were the template for amplifying TCR beta CDR3 regions. Researchers ran a first-round RT-PCR on the TCR CDR3 using the HTBI primer set. TCRdb recomputed calls from the multiplex PCR reads with MiXCR, one row per CDR3 protein. In the table there are over 700,000 distinct CDR3 sequences, roughly 37% of which are singletons. The specimen sequenced was blood. The origin of the receptors is a man aged 18 to 30 with Graves' hyperthyroidism.

The gene calls are TRBV29-1 and TRBJ2-2; 8 bases match TRBD1. The CDR3 length is 13 residues. Germline V gene sequence: CDR1 SQVTM, CDR2 ANQGSEA. The trim removed 5 bases at V and 5 bases at J, leaving 4 bases unmatched. CDR3 nucleotide sequence: TGCAGCGTTAAGACAGGGGTGACCGGGGAGCTGTTTTTT. Its translation is CSVKTGVTGELFF.

The chain couples TRBV10-3 to TRBJ2-7; tentatively, D is TRBD2 (6 bases). The end of the DNA is better explained by TRBJ2-1, so the J call may be wrong. This CDR3 has 13 amino acids. Germline lookup yields CDR1 ENHRY and CDR2 SYGVKD. The CDR3 protein is CAISEPGEVEQFF. DNA for the CDR3: TGTGCCATCAGTGAGCCCGGGGAGGTGGAGCAGTTCTTC.

The chain employs TRBV29-1 and TRBJ1-1, with unresolved D. The V and J ends lost 8 bases and 3 bases respectively, with 10 bases between them. Germline V gene data show CDR1 as SQVTM and CDR2 as ANQGSEA. The CDR3 consists of 11 residues. This chain's CDR3 is CSSYSDTEAFF. In DNA, the CDR3 is TGCAGCAGTTACTCGGACACTGAAGCTTTCTTT.

The chain employs TRBV29-1 and TRBJ2-5, with TRBD2 matching 8 bases. This CDR3 contains 15 residues. J lost 1 base, V lost 7 bases, and 11 bases had no gene match. CDR1 is SQVTM, CDR2 ANQGSEA, per germline. The CDR3 reads CSARRRGVSQETQYF. Written as DNA, the CDR3 is TGCAGCGCCAGAAGGCGGGGGGTGAGCCAAGAGACCCAGTACTTC.

This chain uses TRBV20-1 with TRBJ2-7; 10 bases are shared with TRBD2. Germline CDR1 DFQATT, CDR2 SNEGSKA (reference sequence). This CDR3 has 14 amino acids. V was clipped by 5 bases and J by 0 bases; unmatched bases: 4. The CDR3 here is CSALAGGLSYEQYF. The DNA for the CDR3 is TGCAGTGCTTTAGCGGGAGGCCTCTCCTACGAGCAGTACTTC.

As to this clonotype: The junction departs from germline at one end; a sequencing error may be responsible. This sequence joins TRBV10-3 and TRBJ2-5; 8 positions match TRBD1. Per germline, CDR1 ENHRY and CDR2 SYGVKD. The CDR3 has 15 residues. The CDR3 nucleotides read TGTGCCAGCAGTTACTATGGACAGGGTGGGGAGACCCAGTACTTC. Protein sequence: CASSYYGQGGETQYF.

The rearrangement joins TRBV29-1 to TRBJ2-5; 12 positions agree with TRBD2. After removal of 6 bases from V and 4 bases from J, the junction contained 6 bases not matched to a gene. CDR1 is SQVTM and CDR2 is ANQGSEA in the germline V gene. The CDR3 length is 14 residues. CDR3 sequence reads: CSVGQGLAGETQYF. CDR3 DNA sequence: TGCAGCGTCGGACAGGGACTAGCGGGAGAGACCCAGTACTTC. Looking up the rest from reference TRBV29-1 and TRBJ2-5 gives the full variable domain: SAVISQKPSRDICQRGTSLTIQCQVDSQVTMMFWYRQQPGQSLTLIATANQGSEATYESGFVIDKFPISRPNLTFSTLTVSNMSPEDSSIYLCSVGQGLAGETQYFGPGTRLLVL.

This clonotype came up many times. The chain joins TRBV9 to TRBJ1-6; no firm D call. Germline CDR1 SGDLS, CDR2 YYNGEE. The CDR3 contains 15 residues. V lost 2 bases, J lost 7 bases, and 13 bases lay in between. The chain's CDR3 is CASSVGYGYNSPLHF. CDR3 in DNA: TGTGCCAGCAGCGTCGGGTACGGTTACAATTCACCCCTCCACTTT.

The chain links TRBV15 to TRBJ1-4, with 7 bases that match TRBD1. The CDR3 loop spans 15 amino acids. Trimming took 1 base from V and 5 from J; bases not matched to a gene: 4. Germline values: CDR1 LNHNV, CDR2 YYDKDF (reference sequence). The CDR3 nucleotides read TGTGCCACCAGCAGAGCCGGGACAGAGAATGAAAAACTGTTTTTT. This encodes CATSRAGTENEKLFF.

About this clonotype itself: Given the absence of the conserved phenylalanine or tryptophan at the CDR3 end, a read error is likely. CDR3 sequence (DNA): TGTGCCAGCACCCGGACAGGGAGTCTCACTGAAGCTTTCCTT. This encodes CASTRTGSLTEAFL. The V gene is TRBV12-3 or TRBV12-4, the J gene TRBJ1-1; 8 nucleotides match TRBD1. The CDR3 covers 14 residues. V shed 7 bases, J shed 4 bases, and the junction held 8 bases outside the gene matches.

This clonotype showed up many times. The chain employs TRBV10-3 and TRBJ1-1, with unresolved D. The germline V gene has CDR1 ENHRY and CDR2 SYGVKD. V was shortened by 7 bases and J by 1 base, with 4 bases between the two germline ends. The CDR3 contains 11 residues. The CDR3 DNA reads as TGTGCCATCAACCCGAACACTGAAGCTTTCTTT. Protein sequence: CAINPNTEAFF.

This sequence joins TRBV25-1 and TRBJ1-2; tentatively, D is TRBD1 (5 bases). V lost 6 bases and J 3 bases, leaving 17 bases between the germline ends. This CDR3 region has 15 residues. Germline V gene lookup returns CDR1 MGHDK and CDR2 SYGVNS. CDR3 in DNA: TGTGCCAGCAGCGTCGGAGCGGGGGAGGACTATGGCTACACCTTC. Encoded protein: CASSVGAGEDYGYTF.

In its sample, this clonotype was seen many times. The genes are TRBV12-3 or TRBV12-4 and TRBJ1-1; D not resolved. The CDR3 length is 12 residues. Between the trimmed V and J ends, which lost 6 bases and 4 bases, there was a span of 9 bases. The CDR3 loop is CASSLLGTEAFF. The CDR3 DNA is TGTGCCAGCAGCTTACTGGGCACTGAAGCTTTCTTT.

This clonotype was counted only a few times. J is TRBJ1-1 and V is TRBV5-6, with no clear D. The V and J ends lost 2 bases and 0 bases respectively, with 8 bases between them. CDR1 is SGHDT and CDR2 is YYEEEE in the germline V gene. The CDR3 loop spans 14 amino acids. CDR3 protein: CASSLSLLNTEAFF. The CDR3 coding sequence is TGTGCCAGCAGCTTATCGCTACTGAACACTGAAGCTTTCTTT.

As concerns this clonotype: This may be a read error, as it is one base from a much larger clone. The chain carries TRBV5-6 and TRBJ1-2; D not resolved. The CDR3 contains 14 residues. Germline loops: CDR1 SGHDT, CDR2 YYEEEE. The CDR3 coding sequence is TGTGCCAGCAGCGGCCGTTTGGCGGACTATGGCCACACCTTC. This translates into CASSGRLADYGHTF.

This clonotype was found a few times. This chain joins TRBV7-3 and TRBJ1-1; the D is unclear. Looked up from germline, CDR1 is SGHTA and CDR2 is FQGTGA. There are 13 residues in the CDR3. Trimming pared 2 bases from V and 6 bases from J, leaving 10 bases between. CDR3 sequence (DNA): TGTGCCAGCAGCTTAGGCGTATACTCTGAAGCTTTCTTT. Translating gives CASSLGVYSEAFF.

This clonotype was seen a few times. This sequence joins TRBV5-8 and TRBJ1-2; D gene uncertain. CDR3 length equals 14 residues. Germline CDR1 is SGHTS and CDR2 is YDEGEE. The V end lost 0 bases, the J end lost 6 bases, and 12 bases lay between the germline ends. The DNA of the CDR3 is TGTGCCAGCAGCTTGGACAAGTTTATCGATGGCTACACCTTC. Translated, it gives CASSLDKFIDGYTF.

This clonotype was found many times. The CDR3 DNA follows: TGTGCCATCAGGCCGGGAAGGGAGGATGGCTACACCTTC. Its protein is CAIRPGREDGYTF. This sequence joins TRBV10-3 and TRBJ1-2; D call uncertain. Trimming stripped 6 bases from V and 6 bases from J, with 14 bases between. Germline V CDR1 and CDR2: ENHRY, SYGVKD. The CDR3 spans 13 residues.

This clonotype was detected only a few times. The V and J genes are TRBV5-1 and TRBJ1-3; D gene uncertain. Trimming pared 4 bases from V and 0 bases from J, leaving 14 bases between. The CDR3 runs 16 residues. Germline V gives CDR1 SGHRS, CDR2 YFSETQ. This CDR3 reads CASSPGPLVSGNTIYF. Written as DNA, the CDR3 is TGCGCCAGCAGCCCCGGACCGCTCGTCTCTGGAAACACCATATATTTT.

The chain has TRBV7-9 and TRBJ1-4; D not certain. Per germline, CDR1 SEHNR and CDR2 FQNEAQ (reference sequence). This CDR3 contains 15 residues. Deletions cut 1 base from V and 4 bases from J, with 10 bases between. CDR3 region: CASSLESGFNEKLFF. As DNA, the CDR3 is TGTGCCAGCAGCTTAGAAAGCGGGTTTAATGAAAAACTGTTTTTT.

The table lists this clonotype with many counts. The chain carries TRBV25-1 and TRBJ2-7; D gene ambiguous. Germline V gene sequence: CDR1 MGHDK, CDR2 SYGVNS. Trimming left V 1 base short and J 2 bases short, with 9 bases between. The CDR3 runs to 14 residues. CDR3 DNA: TGTGCCAGCAGTGAATTGGGCGTAGCCTACGAGCAGTACTTC. Protein: CASSELGVAYEQYF.

The gene calls are TRBV7-2 and TRBJ2-2, with D possibly TRBD2 on 7 matching bases. There are 18 residues in the CDR3. Germline lookup yields CDR1 SGHTA and CDR2 FQGNSA. V was shortened by 1 base and J by 4 bases, with 19 bases between the two germline ends. CDR3 loop: CASSLDRYRGAITGELFF. The CDR3 nucleotides read TGTGCCAGCAGCTTAGATAGGTACCGGGGGGCGATCACCGGGGAGCTGTTTTTT.

This clonotype was detected a few times. The chain uses TRBV25-1 and TRBJ1-2; weak D call: TRBD1 (6 bases). Germline CDR1 MGHDK, CDR2 SYGVNS. The V and J ends lost 3 bases and 4 bases respectively, with 12 bases between them. The CDR3 runs to 14 residues. CDR3 DNA: TGTGCCAGCAGTGACCCAACAGGGTCCTATGGCTACACCTTC. This encodes CASSDPTGSYGYTF.

The sample holds a few counts of this clonotype. This could be a read error, since a much larger clone is one nucleotide away. This chain uses TRBV15 with TRBJ2-5, with D perhaps matching TRBD2 (5 bases). V shed 6 bases and J shed 4 bases, with 9 bases lying between them. CDR3 length: 12 residues. Germline V gives CDR1 LNHNV, CDR2 YYDKDF (reference sequence). The CDR3 DNA follows: TGTGCCACCAGGGGTGAGGGAGAGACCCAGTACTTC. It is translated as CATRGEGETQYF.

CDR3 residues: CASSHPPGTAFQETQYF. Written as DNA, the CDR3 is TGCGCCAGCAGCCACCCCCCGGGGACAGCCTTCCAAGAGACCCAGTACTTC. This chain connects TRBV4-1 to TRBJ2-5; 7 positions agree with TRBD1. This CDR3 is 17 amino acids long. The germline gives CDR1 MGHRA, CDR2 YSYEKL. V lost 3 bases to trimming and J lost 1 base; unmatched junction nucleotides: 11.

This clonotype was seen once. The gene calls are TRBV2 and TRBJ1-6, with D perhaps matching TRBD1 (6 bases). Trimming shortened V by 4 bases and J by 9 bases, and 19 bases separated the two germline ends. This CDR3 region has 16 residues. Germline CDR1 is SNHLY and CDR2 is FYNNEI. The CDR3 region has the DNA TGTGCCAGCAGTGCGCTTACGGGGGGCGCAGGTTCACCCCTCCACTTT. This sequence encodes CASSALTGGAGSPLHF.

This clonotype appeared many times. The junction and the germline gene differ at one end; a read error may be behind it. V and J are TRBV9 and TRBJ2-6, with D maybe TRBD1 (5 bases). The CDR3 is made up of 12 amino acids. Germline V gene sequence: CDR1 SGDLS, CDR2 YYNGEE. CDR3 in amino acids: CASSVEGKTEAF. DNA of the CDR3: TGTGCCAGCAGCGTAGAGGGGAAGACTGAAGCTTTC.